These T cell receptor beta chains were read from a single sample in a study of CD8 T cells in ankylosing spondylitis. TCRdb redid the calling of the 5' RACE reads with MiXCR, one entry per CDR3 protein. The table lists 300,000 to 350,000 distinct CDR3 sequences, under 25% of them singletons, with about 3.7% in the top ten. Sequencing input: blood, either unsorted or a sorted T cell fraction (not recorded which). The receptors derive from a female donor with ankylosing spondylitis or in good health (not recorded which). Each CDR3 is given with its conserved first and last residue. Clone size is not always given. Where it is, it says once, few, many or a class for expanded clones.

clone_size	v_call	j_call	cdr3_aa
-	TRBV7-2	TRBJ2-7	CASSLARELEQYF
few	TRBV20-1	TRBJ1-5	CSAQRGGQPQHF
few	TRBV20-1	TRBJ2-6	CSAIGSSGANVLTF
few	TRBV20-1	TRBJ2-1	CSANSLRALLKEQFF
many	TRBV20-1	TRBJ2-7	CSAMAPASGNYEQYF
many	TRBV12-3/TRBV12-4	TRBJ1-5	CASSSDSYSNQPQHF
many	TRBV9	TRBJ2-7	CASSPRNGASYEQYF
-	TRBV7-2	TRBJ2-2	CASSSRVGELFF
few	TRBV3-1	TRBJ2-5	CASSQASALGFLEETQYF
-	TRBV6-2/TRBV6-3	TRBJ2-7	CASRQAGTAYEQYF
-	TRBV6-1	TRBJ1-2	CASSEAGNFKHGYTF
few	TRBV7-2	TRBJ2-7	CASSFGVGEQYF
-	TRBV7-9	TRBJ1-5	CASRAGVGQPQHF
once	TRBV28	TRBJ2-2	CASSLVLAENTGELFF
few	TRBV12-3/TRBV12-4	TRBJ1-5	CASSFTVLNQPQHF
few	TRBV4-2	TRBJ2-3	CASSQEVALADRDTQYF
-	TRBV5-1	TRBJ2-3	CASSLGDRDTDTQYF
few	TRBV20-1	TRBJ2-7	CSARRTSGAYEQYF
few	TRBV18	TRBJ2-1	CASSPVGTSGRGIRNEQFF
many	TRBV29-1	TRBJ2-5	CSVVGLAEGETQYF
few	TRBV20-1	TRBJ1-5	CSALVAYPPQHF
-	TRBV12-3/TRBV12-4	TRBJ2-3	CASSPGLPSTDTQYF
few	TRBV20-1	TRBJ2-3	CSPRTALSIPTQYF
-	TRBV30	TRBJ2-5	CAWSPHRGTQETQYF
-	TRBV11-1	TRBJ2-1	CASSLLAGGYVTDNEQFF
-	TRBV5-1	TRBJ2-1	CASSPGLAGLGEQFF
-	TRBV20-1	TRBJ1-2	CSAEGGGGYTF
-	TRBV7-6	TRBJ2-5	CASSPAGGWGETQYF
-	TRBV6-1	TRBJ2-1	CASSRDANNEQFF
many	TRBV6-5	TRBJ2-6	CASSAGSAGANVLTF
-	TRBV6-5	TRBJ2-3	CASSYGGRLTDTQYF
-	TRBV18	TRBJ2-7	CASHLGGGYEQYF
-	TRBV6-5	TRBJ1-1	CASSRQSTEAFF
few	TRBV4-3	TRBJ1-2	CASSLGIQGANYGYTF
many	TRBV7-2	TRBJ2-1	CASSPQGRGLDEQFF
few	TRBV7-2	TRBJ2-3	CASSFQTDTQYF
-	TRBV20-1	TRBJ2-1	CSARVAGPSYNEQFF
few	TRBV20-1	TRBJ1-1	CSAETGAGTEAFF
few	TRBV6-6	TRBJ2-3	CASSFPWSSGRDTQYF
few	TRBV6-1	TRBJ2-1	CASALGTKLNEQFF
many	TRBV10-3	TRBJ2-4	CAISEGASSEAKNIQYF
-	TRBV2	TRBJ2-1	CARETRTRNEQFF
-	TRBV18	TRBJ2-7	CASSPITSGVDRYEQYF
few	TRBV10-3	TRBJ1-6	CAISESDRGNSPLHF
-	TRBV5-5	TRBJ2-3	CASSLPRASGRTDTQYF
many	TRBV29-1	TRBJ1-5	CSARGGRDQPQHF